Presented here are 32 T cell receptor beta chains from one specimen sequenced in a study of Graves' ophthalmopathy and Graves' hyperthyroidism. Amplification targeted the TCR beta CDR3 regions, with RNA transcripts as the source material. Investigators did first-round RT-PCR with HTBI primers, then second-round multiplex PCR. TCRdb ran MiXCR on the multiplex PCR reads and lists one entry per CDR3 protein. This table holds hundreds of thousands of distinct CDR3 sequences, roughly two fifths found once. Source material: peripheral blood. Source of these receptors: an adult man with Graves' ophthalmopathy.

This chain uses TRBV25-1 with TRBJ1-2; D possibly corresponds to TRBD1 (6 bases). CDR3 length equals 14 residues. The germline V gene has CDR1 MGHDK and CDR2 SYGVNS. The V end lost 8 bases, the J end lost 7 bases, and 20 bases lay between the germline ends. In nucleotides, the CDR3 is TGTGCCAGCCATGGGGGCACCCCAGGAGGTGGCTACACCTTC. Translation gives CASHGGTPGGGYTF.

This clonotype was seen at least ten times. This chain joins TRBV12-3 or TRBV12-4 and TRBJ2-7, with 10 bases aligning to TRBD2. There are 12 residues in the CDR3. Trimming removed 6 bases from V and 8 bases from J; junction bases left unmatched: 4. CDR3 DNA sequence: TGTGCCAGCAGCCAGACTAGCGGGCAGCAGTACTTC. Protein sequence: CASSQTSGQQYF.

This clonotype showed up many times. The chain joins TRBV19 to TRBJ1-6; D is undetermined. V lost 10 bases and J lost 7, with 17 bases in between. In germline, CDR1 is LNHDA, CDR2 SQIVND (reference sequence). There are 14 residues in the CDR3. CDR3 bases: TGTGCCACCGGATGGCAGGTGTACAATTCACCCCTCCACTTT. Protein sequence: CATGWQVYNSPLHF.

This chain connects TRBV29-1 to TRBJ1-1; weak D call: TRBD1 (6 bases). Germline V gene lookup returns CDR1 SQVTM and CDR2 ANQGSEA. Trimming took off 4 bases at V and 6 bases at J, with 15 bases between the two ends. The CDR3 runs 13 residues. CDR3 sequence reads: CSVVPSGEAEAFF. The CDR3 DNA follows: TGCAGCGTTGTTCCATCAGGGGAGGCTGAAGCTTTCTTT.

The chain couples TRBV2 to TRBJ1-1, with D perhaps TRBD1 (5 bases). Germline values: CDR1 SNHLY, CDR2 FYNNEI. The length of the CDR3 is 14 residues. Trimming stripped 8 bases from V and 7 bases from J, with 20 bases between. Written as DNA, the CDR3 is TGTGCCAGCTCTCTTCTTCAGGGTGACGTTGAAGCTTTCTTT. Residues: CASSLLQGDVEAFF.

V and J are TRBV13 and TRBJ2-7, with TRBD2 identical over 7 bases. V was pared by 4 bases and J by 1 base, with 4 bases of the junction left unmatched. In germline, CDR1 is PRHDT, CDR2 FYEKMQ (reference sequence). The CDR3 is 14 residues long. The CDR3 coding sequence is TGTGCCAGCAGCTACGGGGGGAATTCCTACGAGCAGTACTTC. Translation: CASSYGGNSYEQYF.

This clonotype was counted a few times. The CDR3 sequence is CASSLAGTGRGEQYF. For the CDR3, the DNA is TGTGCCAGCAGTTTAGCCGGGACAGGGAGGGGAGAGCAGTACTTC. The rearrangement joins TRBV12-3 or TRBV12-4 to TRBJ2-7; 9 bases are shared with TRBD1. The ends lost 0 bases at V and 7 bases at J; junction bases unmatched: 7. The CDR3 has 15 residues.

The table lists this clonotype with a few counts. The rearrangement uses TRBV5-5 and TRBJ2-2; 7 nucleotides align to TRBD1. Germline values: CDR1 SGHKS, CDR2 YYEKEE (reference sequence). V dropped 3 bases and J dropped 4; count of bases not matched to a gene: 6. The CDR3 length is 15 residues. This chain's CDR3 is CASSSRTGGTGELFF. CDR3 DNA: TGTGCCAGCAGCTCCCGGACAGGAGGCACCGGGGAGCTGTTTTTT.

This clonotype was observed a handful of times. An end of the junction differs from the germline gene, which may be a read error. J is TRBJ2-7 and V is TRBV10-3, with 9 bases fitting TRBD2. The CDR3 is 14 amino acids. CDR1 is ENHRY, CDR2 SYGVKD, per germline. CDR3 sequence: CASSYARGGATQYF. DNA for the CDR3: TGTGCCAGCAGTTACGCTCGCGGGGGGGCCACGCAGTACTTC.

The J gene is TRBJ1-1, the V gene TRBV7-2; D uncertain. V lost 2 bases to trimming and J lost 8 bases, with 12 bases between them. This CDR3 region has 13 residues. Germline V gene lookup returns CDR1 SGHTA and CDR2 FQGNSA. The CDR3 region is CASSLTKEAEAFF. In nucleotides, the CDR3 is TGTGCCAGCAGCTTAACCAAGGAGGCAGAAGCTTTCTTT.

The CDR3 bases are TGTGCCAGCAGTGTTTGGGGTAGCAATCAGCCCCAGCATTTT. Translation: CASSVWGSNQPQHF. The chain links TRBV2 to TRBJ1-5; unclear D gene. Germline values: CDR1 SNHLY, CDR2 FYNNEI. The CDR3 has 14 amino acids. The V end was cut by 4 bases, the J end by 0 bases, with 7 bases between.

V and J are TRBV2 and TRBJ2-2; D unclear. Trimming stripped 10 bases from V and 1 base from J, with 10 bases between. Germline V gene sequence: CDR1 SNHLY, CDR2 FYNNEI. The CDR3 has 13 residues. This CDR3 is CANSKRNTGELFF. The CDR3 nucleotides read TGTGCCAACAGCAAGCGGAACACCGGGGAGCTGTTTTTT.

As for this clonotype: A much bigger clone sits one base away, suggesting this may be a read error. This chain connects TRBV2 to TRBJ1-2, with 7 bases aligning to TRBD1. Germline V gene sequence: CDR1 SNHLY, CDR2 FYNNEI. After removal of 4 bases from V and 10 bases from J, the junction contained 9 bases not matched to a gene. The length of the CDR3 is 13 residues. The CDR3 sequence is CASSAETGDDYTF. The DNA for the CDR3 is TGTGCCAGCAGTGCTGAAACAGGGGACGACTACACCTTC.

The table lists this clonotype with many counts. The V gene is TRBV6-6, the J gene TRBJ1-5, with D perhaps TRBD1 (6 bases). The CDR3 runs to 13 residues. The germline V and J ends were trimmed by 7 bases and 4 bases, with 11 bases remaining between them. CDR1 is MNHNY, CDR2 SVGAGI, per germline (reference sequence). The CDR3 here is CASTFTGNQPQHF. The CDR3 DNA reads TGTGCCAGCACGTTTACAGGGAATCAGCCCCAGCATTTT.

In this sample, this clonotype turned up a few times. The genes are TRBV2 and TRBJ1-1, with D unresolved. CDR3 size: 14 residues. CDR1 and CDR2 (germline): SNHLY, FYNNEI. V was cut by 4 bases and J by 3 bases, with 12 bases left in between. The DNA of the CDR3 is TGTGCCAGCAGTGTGTCGTTGAGGGACACTGAAGCTTTCTTT. Its translation is CASSVSLRDTEAFF. Together with reference TRBV2 and TRBJ1-1, the CDR3 gives the full variable domain: EPEVTQTPSHQVTQMGQEVILRCVPISNHLYFYWYRQILGQKVEFLVSFYNNEISEKSEIFDDQFSVERPDGSNFTLKIRSTKLEDSAMYFCASSVSLRDTEAFFGQGTRLTVV.

In this sample, this clonotype turned up once. At one end, the junction sequence differs from germline, possibly due to a read error. This chain uses TRBV5-5 with TRBJ2-7; 8 nucleotides line up with TRBD1. The CDR3 loop spans 17 amino acids. Germline loops: CDR1 SGHKS, CDR2 YYEKEE (reference sequence). CDR3 sequence: CASSRRGPHSWPYEQYF. The CDR3 DNA follows: TGCGCCAGCAGTCGCAGGGGGCCTCATTCATGGCCCTACGAGCAGTACTTC.

This rearrangement joins TRBV7-9 to TRBJ2-7; D could derive from TRBD1 or TRBD2 (5 bases each). This CDR3 is built from 15 residues. V was trimmed by 9 bases and J by 3 bases, leaving 21 bases between them. CDR1 is SEHNR, CDR2 FQNEAQ, per germline (reference sequence). The CDR3: CASSLRDGGLYEQYF. CDR3 DNA: TGTGCCAGTAGTCTCCGGGACGGAGGTCTCTACGAGCAGTACTTC.

This clonotype came up many times. This chain uses TRBV7-9 with TRBJ1-2, with a weak D call TRBD1 (5 bases). CDR1 and CDR2 from the germline V gene are SEHNR and FQNEAQ (reference sequence). This CDR3 is 12 amino acids long. V lost 5 bases and J lost 8, with 12 bases in between. The CDR3 DNA reads TGTGCCAGCAGCCTGCGGGACGAGGGCTACACCTTC. Translating gives CASSLRDEGYTF.

In its sample, this clonotype was seen once. The chain has TRBV19 and TRBJ2-7; 8 positions agree with TRBD1. The germline gives CDR1 LNHDA, CDR2 SQIVND (reference sequence). After removal of 7 bases from V and 2 bases from J, the junction contained 7 bases not matched to a gene. This CDR3 comprises 14 residues. The CDR3 loop reads CASNPGGPTYEQYF. CDR3 DNA sequence: TGTGCCAGTAACCCAGGGGGCCCTACCTACGAGCAGTACTTC.

The chain employs TRBV6-5 and TRBJ1-1, with D tentatively TRBD1 (5 bases). The CDR3 totals 13 residues. Germline lookup yields CDR1 MNHEY and CDR2 SVGAGI. The V and J ends lost 8 bases and 1 base respectively, with 11 bases between them. For the CDR3, the DNA is TGTGCCAGCGGGGGGTGGGGGAACACTGAAGCTTTCTTT. Amino acid sequence: CASGGWGNTEAFF.

In this sample, this clonotype turned up many times. The V gene is TRBV10-3, the J gene TRBJ1-1, with a weak D call TRBD1 (5 bases). The V gene's germline CDR1 is ENHRY and CDR2 SYGVKD. V lost 10 bases and J lost 5, with 23 bases in between. This CDR3 comprises 15 residues. In DNA form, the CDR3 reads TGTGCCAGCAGATGGGACCTGACGGCCAGGACTGAAGCTTTCTTT. Encoded protein: CASRWDLTARTEAFF.

The rearrangement links TRBV7-2 to TRBJ2-7; D unclear. The CDR3 is made up of 13 amino acids. CDR1 is SGHTA, CDR2 FQGNSA, per germline. V was pared by 3 bases and J by 7 bases, with 13 bases between. Here the CDR3 reads CASSLIRGREQYF. CDR3 sequence (DNA): TGTGCCAGCAGCTTGATCAGAGGTCGAGAGCAGTACTTC.

The sample holds many counts of this clonotype. The chain employs TRBV6-5 and TRBJ1-1; no definite D call. Trimming removed 2 bases at V and 1 base at J, with 5 bases between. This CDR3 has 13 amino acids. Germline values: CDR1 MNHEY, CDR2 SVGAGI. The CDR3 coding sequence is TGTGCCAGCAGTTACGGACCGAACACTGAAGCTTTCTTT. Translation: CASSYGPNTEAFF.

The V and J genes are TRBV12-3 or TRBV12-4 and TRBJ2-7, with 10 bases aligning to TRBD1. The CDR3 is made up of 14 amino acids. Unmatched junction bases numbered 4, after V lost 3 bases and J lost 5 bases. The CDR3 here is CASSLTGGSDEQYF. In DNA form, the CDR3 reads TGTGCCAGCAGTTTGACAGGGGGCTCGGACGAGCAGTACTTC.

A remark on this clonotype: Lacking the conserved final phenylalanine or tryptophan, this CDR3 likely reflects a read error. The V gene is TRBV12-3 or TRBV12-4, the J gene TRBJ1-6; TRBD1 might be the D (6 bases). Trimming shortened V by 6 bases and J by 6 bases, and 12 bases separated the two germline ends. The CDR3 consists of 14 residues. The CDR3 sequence is CASSLGQINSPLHL. The CDR3 coding sequence is TGTGCCAGCAGCCTCGGACAGATTAATTCACCCCTCCACCTT.

There are many counts of this clonotype. V usage is TRBV20-1 and J usage is TRBJ1-2; the D gene is possibly TRBD1 (6 bases). The V end lost 3 bases, the J end lost 6 bases, and 17 bases lay between the germline ends. The CDR3 is 14 amino acids. Germline V gene lookup returns CDR1 DFQATT and CDR2 SNEGSKA (reference sequence). The CDR3 here is CSARTEAGADGYTF. CDR3 DNA: TGCAGTGCTAGGACAGAGGCGGGGGCAGATGGCTACACCTTC.

In this sample, this clonotype turned up many times. The rearrangement uses TRBV7-2 and TRBJ1-2, with D possibly TRBD1 on 5 matching bases. Between the trimmed V and J ends, which lost 1 base and 4 bases, there was a span of 7 bases. The germline V gene encodes CDR1 SGHTA and CDR2 FQGNSA. The CDR3 has 13 amino acids. Here the CDR3 DNA reads TGTGCCAGCAGCTTAGGGGGGACCTATGGCTACACCTTC. The encoded protein is CASSLGGTYGYTF.

This chain connects TRBV25-1 to TRBJ1-5; D ambiguous. V was clipped by 5 bases and J by 0 bases, with 17 bases between them. The CDR3 has 17 amino acids. Germline V gene data show CDR1 as MGHDK and CDR2 as SYGVNS. Here the CDR3 reads CASSLFVTYNSNQPQHF. The DNA of the CDR3 is TGTGCCAGCAGTTTATTCGTCACGTACAATAGCAATCAGCCCCAGCATTTT.

V and J are TRBV7-6 and TRBJ2-5; perhaps TRBD2 as D (5 bases). Germline CDR1 and CDR2: SGHVS and FNYEAQ. The V end was cut by 6 bases, the J end by 8 bases, with 25 bases between. CDR3 length: 16 residues. The CDR3 is CASSFSDGGRRRTQYF. The CDR3 DNA reads TGTGCCAGCAGTTTCTCAGATGGAGGACGGCGCCGCACCCAGTACTTC.

The chain uses TRBV7-9 and TRBJ2-7; D ambiguous. The germline gives CDR1 SEHNR, CDR2 FQNEAQ (reference sequence). This CDR3 contains 14 residues. V was shortened by 4 bases and J by 2 bases, with 12 bases between the two germline ends. CDR3 amino acids: CASSSPRRAYEQYF. DNA for the CDR3: TGTGCCAGCAGCTCCCCACGAAGGGCCTACGAGCAGTACTTC.

Ten or more counts support this clonotype. The chain combines TRBV20-1 with TRBJ2-5, with a tentative D call TRBD1 (6 bases). V was cut by 0 bases and J by 5 bases, with 10 bases left in between. This CDR3 has 13 residues. The germline gives CDR1 DFQATT, CDR2 SNEGSKA (reference sequence). CDR3 in DNA: TGCAGTGCTAGAGATGGGGGCAGGGAGACCCAGTACTTC. This gives the protein CSARDGGRETQYF.

In its sample, this clonotype was seen many times. The chain joins TRBV7-8 to TRBJ1-4; no firm D call. Germline values: CDR1 SGHVS, CDR2 FQNEAQ. Trimming pared 5 bases from V and 8 bases from J, leaving 15 bases between. The CDR3 consists of 14 residues. The chain's CDR3 is CASSLQPSLEKLFF. CDR3 DNA: TGTGCCAGCAGCCTCCAGCCATCCCTAGAAAAACTGTTTTTT.